The clone carrying this T cell receptor (beta chain) has at least ten counts. Its target is not known. The data belong to a study of T cells in Graves' hyperthyroidism and ophthalmopathy. What was amplified from RNA transcripts were TCR beta CDR3 regions. HTBI primers drove first-round RT-PCR of the TCR CDR3. TCRdb fed the multiplex PCR reads into MiXCR, producing one record per CDR3 protein. The sample holds roughly 380,000 distinct CDR3 sequences, over 15% seen once. Study-wide findings and caveats: In validation, the model predicted ophthalmopathy. These predictions came a median around 5.9 months before onset.

The sample comprised blood. The receptor was isolated from a woman in her late teens or twenties with Graves' hyperthyroidism.

CDR3 protein: CSAPFLGAGMPTQYF. For the CDR3, the DNA is TGCAGTGCCCCCTTCCTGGGGGCGGGGATGCCGACCCAGTACTTC. The chain carries TRBV20-1 and TRBJ2-5, with D perhaps matching TRBD1 or TRBD2 (6 bases each). This CDR3 spans 15 amino acids. Trimming removed 6 bases from V and 7 bases from J, with 24 bases in between. Germline values: CDR1 DFQATT, CDR2 SNEGSKA (reference sequence).